The 4 T cell receptor beta chains listed next were all sequenced from one sample in a study of OX40 agonist ivuxolimab in advanced cancers. The library was generated by the immunoSEQ multiplex PCR assay. Here the immuneACCESS table is served through TCRdb, limited to in-frame sequences with V and J called. Missing clones are a known gap in these copies; in checked studies unresolved V genes cover under half, and the rest lacks a known reason. The sample profile shows roughly 35,000 clones; about four fifths of them were found once. The ten top clones hold around 19% of the sample. The sample in question was CD4+ or CD8+ T cells sorted from blood, obtained in a trial of the OX40 agonist ivuxolimab. These receptors were taken from an adult with an advanced solid tumor such as melanoma, head and neck, liver or kidney cancer.

The chain uses TRBV7-3 and TRBJ1-1, with 10 nucleotides matching TRBD1. V lost 5 bases to trimming and J lost 1 base; unmatched junction nucleotides: 4. This CDR3 has 15 amino acids. The germline CDR1 and CDR2 sequences are SGHTA and FQGTGA. CDR3 protein: CASSRTGGTNTEAFF. The CDR3, as DNA: TGTGCCAGCAGCCGGACAGGGGGGACGAACACTGAAGCTTTCTTT.

V and J are TRBV10-1 and TRBJ1-1; no clear D gene. The CDR3 is 15 residues long. V lost 0 bases and J 3 bases, leaving 11 bases between the germline ends. The germline V gene encodes CDR1 WNHNN and CDR2 SYGVQD (reference sequence). CDR3 DNA sequence: TGCGCCAGCAGTGAGTCGAGGGAGGCGTACACTGAAGCTTTCTTT. Protein product: CASSESREAYTEAFF.

V and J are TRBV5-1 and TRBJ2-3, with 10 bases matching TRBD2. This CDR3 is 15 amino acids long. Germline V lookup: CDR1 SGHRS, CDR2 YFSETQ. V shed 4 bases and J 3 bases; nucleotides not matched to a gene: 5. DNA of the CDR3: TGCGCCAGCAGCCGTAGCGGGGGGCCGACAGATACGCAGTATTTT. It translates to CASSRSGGPTDTQYF.

The V call is TRBV10-1, the J call TRBJ1-4; tentatively, D is TRBD1 (5 bases). Germline V lookup: CDR1 WNHNN, CDR2 SYGVQD (reference sequence). The CDR3 covers 16 residues. V dropped 6 bases and J dropped 3 bases, with 17 bases sitting between them. The CDR3 sequence: CASRVLSGTANEKLFF. The CDR3 coding sequence is TGCGCCAGCAGGGTCCTTTCGGGGACGGCTAATGAAAAACTGTTTTTT.